Presented here are 9 T cell receptor beta chains from one specimen sequenced in a study of shared clonotypes between healthy human individuals. The assay was immunoSEQ multiplex PCR, and TCRdb's table has in-frame clones only and misses some. The sample records around 1,000,000 clones, around 77% being singletons. The sequenced sample was memory CD4+ T cells from PBMCs. Subset specified: CD45RA-negative fraction. The source is a man aged 18 to 30 in good health. Some clones in this sample may be carry-over from other donors' samples.

This clone was found many times. The J gene is TRBJ2-3, the V gene TRBV7-2; weak D call: TRBD1 (6 bases). Germline CDR1 and CDR2: SGHTA and FQGNSA. CDR3 length equals 12 residues. The V end lost 6 bases, the J end lost 3 bases, and 7 bases lay between the germline ends. This CDR3 reads CASRGTTDTQYF. The CDR3 DNA reads as TGTGCCAGCAGGGGGACAACAGATACGCAGTATTTT.

The chain carries TRBV2 and TRBJ2-7, with 12 bases aligning to TRBD1. Germline lookup yields CDR1 SNHLY and CDR2 FYNNEI. V gave up 6 bases and J gave up 7 bases; unmatched junction bases: 16. This CDR3 spans 17 amino acids. The CDR3 spells CASSQRAAGTGGVEQYF. The CDR3 DNA sequence: TGTGCCAGCAGCCAGCGGGCCGCCGGGACAGGGGGCGTGGAGCAGTACTTC.

This chain links TRBV7-6 with TRBJ1-1; D not certain. The V end was cut by 5 bases, the J end by 3 bases, with 10 bases between. The length of the CDR3 is 13 residues. Germline assignment: CDR1 SGHVS and CDR2 FNYEAQ. The CDR3 DNA follows: TGTGCCAGCAGCGCGTTGGAGCACACTGAAGCTTTCTTT. Translated, it gives CASSALEHTEAFF.

As for this clone: The identical CDR3 is also encoded by other nucleotide sequences in the sample. The chain couples TRBV28 to TRBJ1-2; 7 positions agree with TRBD1. Germline trimming cut 9 bases from V and 8 bases from J; bases unmatched to any gene: 18. The CDR3 extends over 15 amino acids. Per germline, CDR1 MDHEN and CDR2 SYDVKM. The CDR3 spells CASTLKGAGGHGYTF. CDR3 in DNA: TGTGCCAGTACCCTAAAGGGGGCAGGGGGGCACGGCTACACCTTC.

The chain links TRBV11-3 to TRBJ2-4, with TRBD2 matching over 8 bases. Germline V gene data show CDR1 as SGHNT and CDR2 as YENEEA. The CDR3 consists of 14 residues. Trimming removed 11 bases from V and 3 bases from J; junction bases left unmatched: 9. CDR3 amino acids: CAGPGGFHKNIQYF. The CDR3 nucleotides are TGTGCCGGTCCGGGAGGGTTCCACAAAAACATTCAGTACTTC. Using reference TRBV11-3 and TRBJ2-4 for the parts outside the CDR3, the full variable domain is EAGVVQSPRYKIIEKKQPVAFWCNPISGHNTLYWYLQNLGQGPELLIRYENEEAVDDSQLPKDRFSAERLKGVDSTLKIQPAELGDSAVYLCAGPGGFHKNIQYFGAGTRLSVL.

V and J are TRBV7-2 and TRBJ2-1; possibly TRBD2 for D (6 bases). The CDR3 runs 14 residues. CDR1 SGHTA and CDR2 FQGNSA come from the germline V gene. V was clipped by 1 base and J by 5 bases, with 9 bases between them. The CDR3 region has the DNA TGTGCCAGCAGCTTAGACGGGAGAGACAATGAGCAGTTCTTC. It translates to CASSLDGRDNEQFF.

V gene TRBV28 combines with J gene TRBJ2-3; tentative D call: TRBD2 (6 bases). The germline V and J ends were trimmed by 6 bases and 4 bases, with 17 bases remaining between them. Germline CDR1 and CDR2: MDHEN and SYDVKM. This CDR3 has 15 amino acids. CDR3 loop: CASSVGGSIADTQYF. DNA of the CDR3: TGTGCCAGCAGCGTGGGAGGTAGCATTGCAGATACGCAGTATTTT.

This chain joins TRBV7-3 and TRBJ1-2, with D possibly matching TRBD1 (6 bases). V lost 4 bases, J lost 8 bases, and 14 bases lay in between. Germline CDR1 reads SGHTA; CDR2 reads FQGTGA. The CDR3 totals 13 residues. CDR3 sequence: CASSSPGAAGYTF. The DNA for the CDR3 is TGTGCCAGCAGCTCCCCAGGGGCTGCGGGCTACACCTTC.

CDR3 bases: TGCAGCGTTGACCCTGGCACGGGGGGGACTGAAGCTTTCTTT. It codes for CSVDPGTGGTEAFF. The chain has TRBV29-1 and TRBJ1-1; a weak D match, TRBD1 (5 bases). V shed 3 bases and J shed 5 bases, with 16 bases lying between them. The length of the CDR3 is 14 residues. CDR1 is SQVTM and CDR2 is ANQGSEA in the germline V gene.